The T cell receptor beta chain described here comes from a study of technical replicates of blood from several donors. Sequenced by immunoSEQ multiplex PCR; TCRdb stores in-frame clones only, minus some. This sample has approximately 73,000 clones, with about 93% found just once. The CDR3 consists of 13 residues. Trimming removed 10 bases at V and 4 bases at J, with 14 bases between. The V gene's germline CDR1 is MNHNS and CDR2 SASEGT. The source material was T cells isolated from PBMCs. The chain uses TRBV6-1 and TRBJ2-1; D perhaps matches TRBD1 (6 bases). This clonotype originated in a human donor in good health. The CDR3 DNA reads TGTGCCAACCGGACAGTCGCATACAATGAGCAGTTCTTC. Translated, it gives CANRTVAYNEQFF.